This T cell receptor (beta chain) was observed in a study of cytomegalovirus exposure and HLA in healthy donors. Overall study context: A subsequent analysis stated that the 120 or so validation repertoires were run on the same platform as the approximately 700 first-cohort repertoires.

CDR1 and CDR2 from the germline V gene are SGHRS and YFSETQ. This CDR3 contains 14 residues. Trimming pared 0 bases from V and 2 bases from J, leaving 9 bases between. A remark on this clone: Its antigen is still unknown.

Using immunoSEQ multiplex PCR, the repertoire was profiled, and TCRdb retains in-frame clones only, with some absent. This sample has some 200,000 clones; about 86% occur once, and the top ten carry 2.5% to 3%. Whole-study findings and limits: There were around 160 TCR beta chains listed as cytomegalovirus-associated.

Sequencing was carried out using PBMCs. This sequence originates from a woman younger than 35 in good health and CMV-seropositive. This chain links TRBV5-1 with TRBJ2-7; unclear D gene. The DNA of the CDR3 is TGCGCCAGCAGCTTGGCCCACGGAGCCTACGAGCAGTACTTC. Translated: CASSLAHGAYEQYF.